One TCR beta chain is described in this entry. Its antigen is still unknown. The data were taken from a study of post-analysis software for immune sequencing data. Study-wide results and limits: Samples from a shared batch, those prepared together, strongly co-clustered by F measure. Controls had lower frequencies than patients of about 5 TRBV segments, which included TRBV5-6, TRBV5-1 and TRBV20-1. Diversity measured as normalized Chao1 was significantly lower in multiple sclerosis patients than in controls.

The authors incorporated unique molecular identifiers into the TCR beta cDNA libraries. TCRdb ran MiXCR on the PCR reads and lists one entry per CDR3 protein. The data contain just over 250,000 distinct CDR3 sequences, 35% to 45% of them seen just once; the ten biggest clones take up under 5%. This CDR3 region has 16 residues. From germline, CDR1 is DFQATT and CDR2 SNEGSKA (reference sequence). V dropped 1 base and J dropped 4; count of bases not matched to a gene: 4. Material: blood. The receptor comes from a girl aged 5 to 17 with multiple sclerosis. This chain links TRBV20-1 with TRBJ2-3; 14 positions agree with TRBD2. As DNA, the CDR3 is TGCAGTGCTAGAGGACTAGCGGGGGGGCTGCCAGATACGCAGTATTTT. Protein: CSARGLAGGLPDTQYF.